This TCR beta chain stems from a study of blood T cell repertoires in COVID-19. Study details: T cells, B-cell-depleted T cells, or PBMCs provided the cDNA or gDNA that served as material.

Germline loops: CDR1 MDHEN, CDR2 SYDVKM. CDR3 size: 14 residues. After removal of 7 bases from V and 2 bases from J, the junction contained 7 bases not matched to a gene. Original handling: Quantification of nucleated cells was approximated via reference gene primer amplification. Some clones are missing from TCRdb's copy, which holds only in-frame ones; the method was immunoSEQ multiplex PCR. D and trimming come from the DNA, and the V and J calls and clone size come from that table. The table lists 200,000 to 250,000 clones, 75% to 85% of them singletons, with less than 6% in the top ten. V gene TRBV28 combines with J gene TRBJ1-1, with 7 bases fitting TRBD1. Sequencing was done on a sample of peripheral blood. This clonotype was sampled from a woman in her sixties or seventies with COVID-19, enrolled during active disease. The CDR3 sequence: CASNGWTGNTEAFF. CDR3 coding DNA: TGTGCCAGCAATGGGTGGACAGGAAACACTGAAGCTTTCTTT.